This paragraph reports one T cell receptor (beta chain). This CDR3 is built from 15 residues. CDR1 and CDR2 (germline): MNHEY, SMNVEV (reference sequence). Deletions cut 0 bases from V and 1 base from J, with 9 bases between. The sample originates from a study of control samples from healthy donors and cancer patients. The protocol was immunoSEQ multiplex PCR, while the TCRdb copy is restricted to in-frame clones and leaves out a portion. The data contain roughly 170,000 clones, roughly 94% of them seen just once; the ten biggest clones take up around 1.3%. The source material was blood. This sequence joins TRBV27 and TRBJ1-2, with D unresolved. The sequence derives from a woman younger than 30 in good health. The CDR3 protein is CASSLSAGNNYGYTF. The CDR3 DNA follows: TGTGCCAGCAGTTTATCGGCAGGAAATAACTATGGCTACACCTTC.